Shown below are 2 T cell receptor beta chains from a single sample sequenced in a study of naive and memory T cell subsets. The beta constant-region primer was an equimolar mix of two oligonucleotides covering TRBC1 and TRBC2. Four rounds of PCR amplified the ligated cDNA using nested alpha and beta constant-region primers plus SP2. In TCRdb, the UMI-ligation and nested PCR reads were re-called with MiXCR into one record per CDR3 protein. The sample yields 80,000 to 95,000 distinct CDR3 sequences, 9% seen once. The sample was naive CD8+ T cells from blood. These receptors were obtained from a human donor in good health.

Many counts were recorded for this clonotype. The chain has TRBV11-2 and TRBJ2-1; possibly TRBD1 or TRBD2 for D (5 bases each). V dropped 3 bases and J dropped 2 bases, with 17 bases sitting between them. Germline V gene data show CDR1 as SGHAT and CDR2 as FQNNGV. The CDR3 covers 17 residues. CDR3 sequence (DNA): TGTGCCAGCAGCTTTTTCGGGGCAGGGAACCCCTACAATGAGCAGTTCTTC. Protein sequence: CASSFFGAGNPYNEQFF.

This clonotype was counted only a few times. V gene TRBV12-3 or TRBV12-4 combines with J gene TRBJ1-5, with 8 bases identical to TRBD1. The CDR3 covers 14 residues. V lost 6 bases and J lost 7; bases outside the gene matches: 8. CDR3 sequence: CASSSRQGRQPQHF. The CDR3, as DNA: TGTGCCAGCAGCTCACGACAGGGGAGGCAGCCCCAGCATTTT.